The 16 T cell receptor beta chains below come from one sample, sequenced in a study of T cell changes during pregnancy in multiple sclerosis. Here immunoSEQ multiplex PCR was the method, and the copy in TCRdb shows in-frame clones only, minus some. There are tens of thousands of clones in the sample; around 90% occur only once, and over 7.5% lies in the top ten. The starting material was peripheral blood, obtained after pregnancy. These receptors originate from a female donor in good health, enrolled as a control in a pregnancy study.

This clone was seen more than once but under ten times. The CDR3 is CASSYGAAGDTEAFF. The CDR3 DNA reads TGTGCCAGCAGTTACGGGGCGGCAGGGGACACTGAAGCTTTCTTT. The J gene is TRBJ1-1, the V gene TRBV6-5; TRBD1 might be the D (6 bases). CDR1 and CDR2 from the germline V gene are MNHEY and SVGAGI. The ends were cut back, 2 bases at V and 3 bases at J, with 13 bases in the middle. The CDR3 sequence is 15 residues long.

The CDR3 is CASSQGTLAYEQYF. In DNA form, the CDR3 reads TGTGCCAGCAGCCAAGGAACCCTAGCCTACGAGCAGTACTTC. The chain combines TRBV4-2 with TRBJ2-7; D remains unclear. CDR1 is LGHNA and CDR2 is YNFKEQ in the germline V gene. The CDR3 has 14 residues. V lost 1 base and J lost 2, with 9 bases in between.

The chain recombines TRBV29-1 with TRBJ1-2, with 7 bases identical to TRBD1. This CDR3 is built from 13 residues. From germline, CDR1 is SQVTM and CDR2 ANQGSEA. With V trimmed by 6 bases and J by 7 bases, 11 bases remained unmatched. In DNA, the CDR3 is TGCAGCGTCGCCGAGACAGGGACGTCTGGCTACACCTTC. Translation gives CSVAETGTSGYTF.

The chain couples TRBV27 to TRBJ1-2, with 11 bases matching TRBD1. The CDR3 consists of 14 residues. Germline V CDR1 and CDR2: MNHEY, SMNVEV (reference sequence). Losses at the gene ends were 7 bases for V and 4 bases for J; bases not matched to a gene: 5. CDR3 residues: CASTPDRGLYGYTF. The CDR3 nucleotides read TGTGCCAGCACCCCGGACAGGGGGCTCTATGGCTACACCTTC.

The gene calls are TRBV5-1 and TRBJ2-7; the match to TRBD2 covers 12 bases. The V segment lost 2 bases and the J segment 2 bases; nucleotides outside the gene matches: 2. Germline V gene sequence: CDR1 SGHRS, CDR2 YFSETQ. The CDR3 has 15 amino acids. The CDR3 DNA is TGCGCCAGCAGCTTCGGACTAGCGGGGCCCTACGAGCAGTACTTC. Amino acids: CASSFGLAGPYEQYF. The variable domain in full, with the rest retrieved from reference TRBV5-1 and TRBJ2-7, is KAGVTQTPRYLIKTRGQQVTLSCSPISGHRSVSWYQQTPGQGLQFLFEYFSETQRNKGNFPGRFSGRQFSNSRSEMNVSTLELGDSALYLCASSFGLAGPYEQYFGPGTRLTVT.

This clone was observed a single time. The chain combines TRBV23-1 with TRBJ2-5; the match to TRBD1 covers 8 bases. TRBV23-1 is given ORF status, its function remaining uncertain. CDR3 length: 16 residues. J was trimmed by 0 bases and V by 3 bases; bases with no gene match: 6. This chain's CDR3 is CASSHRGQGYQETQYF. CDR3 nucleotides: TGCGCCAGCAGTCACCGCGGACAGGGATACCAAGAGACCCAGTACTTC.

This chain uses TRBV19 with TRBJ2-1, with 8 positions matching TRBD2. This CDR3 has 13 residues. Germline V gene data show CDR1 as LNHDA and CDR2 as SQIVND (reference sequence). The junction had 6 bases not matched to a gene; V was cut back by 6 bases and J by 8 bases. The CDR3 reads CASRKREIDEQFF. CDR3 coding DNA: TGTGCCAGTAGGAAGCGGGAGATCGATGAGCAGTTCTTC.

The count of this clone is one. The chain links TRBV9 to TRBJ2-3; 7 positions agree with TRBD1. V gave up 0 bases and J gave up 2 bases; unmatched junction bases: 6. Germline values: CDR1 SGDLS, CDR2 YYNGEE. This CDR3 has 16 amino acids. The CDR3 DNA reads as TGTGCCAGCAGCGTAGCAGGGGACAGATACACAGATACGCAGTATTTT. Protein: CASSVAGDRYTDTQYF.

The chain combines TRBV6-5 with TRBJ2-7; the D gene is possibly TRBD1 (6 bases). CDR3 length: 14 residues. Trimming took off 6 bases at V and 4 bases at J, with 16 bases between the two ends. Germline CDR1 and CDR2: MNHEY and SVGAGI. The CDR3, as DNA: TGTGCCAGCAGGGGCCACAGGGCTTCATACGAGCAGTACTTC. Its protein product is CASRGHRASYEQYF.

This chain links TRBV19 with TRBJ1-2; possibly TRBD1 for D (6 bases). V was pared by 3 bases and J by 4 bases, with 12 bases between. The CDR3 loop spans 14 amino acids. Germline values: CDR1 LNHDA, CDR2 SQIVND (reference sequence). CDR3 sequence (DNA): TGTGCCAGTAGTATCCCAGGGGCGGTCTATGGCTACACCTTC. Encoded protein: CASSIPGAVYGYTF.

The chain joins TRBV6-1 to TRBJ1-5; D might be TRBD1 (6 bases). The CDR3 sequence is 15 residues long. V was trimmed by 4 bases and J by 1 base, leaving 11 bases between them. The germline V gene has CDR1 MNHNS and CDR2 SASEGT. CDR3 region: CASSATGTSNQPQHF. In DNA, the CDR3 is TGTGCCAGCAGTGCAACAGGGACCAGCAATCAGCCCCAGCATTTT.

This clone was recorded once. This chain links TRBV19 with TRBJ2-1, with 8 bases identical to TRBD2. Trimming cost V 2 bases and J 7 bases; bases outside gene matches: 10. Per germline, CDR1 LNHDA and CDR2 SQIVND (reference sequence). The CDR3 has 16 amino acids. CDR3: CASSISPSGGANEQFF. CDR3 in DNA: TGTGCCAGTAGTATATCCCCGAGCGGGGGTGCGAATGAGCAGTTCTTC.

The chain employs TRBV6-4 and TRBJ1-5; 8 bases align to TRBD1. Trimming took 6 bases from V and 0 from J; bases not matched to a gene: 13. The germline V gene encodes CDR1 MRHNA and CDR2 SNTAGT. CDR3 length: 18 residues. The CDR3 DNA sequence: TGTGCCAGCAGACATCCCGGGACAGGACCCTATAGCAATCAGCCCCAGCATTTT. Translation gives CASRHPGTGPYSNQPQHF.

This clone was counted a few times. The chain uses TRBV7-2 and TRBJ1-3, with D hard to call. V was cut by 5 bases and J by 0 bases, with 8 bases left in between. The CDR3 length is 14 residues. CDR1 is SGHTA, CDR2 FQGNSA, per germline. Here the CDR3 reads CASSHRGSGNTIYF. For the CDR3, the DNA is TGTGCCAGCAGCCACCGGGGCTCTGGAAACACCATATATTTT.

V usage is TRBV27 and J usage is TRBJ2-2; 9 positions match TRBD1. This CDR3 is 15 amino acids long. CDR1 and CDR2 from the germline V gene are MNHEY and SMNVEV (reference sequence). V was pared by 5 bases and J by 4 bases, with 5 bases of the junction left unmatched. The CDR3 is CASSPLTGGTGELFF. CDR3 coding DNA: TGTGCCAGCAGTCCCCTGACAGGGGGCACCGGGGAGCTGTTTTTT.

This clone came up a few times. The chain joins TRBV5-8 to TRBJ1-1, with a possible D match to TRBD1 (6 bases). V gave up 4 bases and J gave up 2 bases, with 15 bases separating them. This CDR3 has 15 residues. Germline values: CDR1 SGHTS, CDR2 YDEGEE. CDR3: CASSLGTLRNTEAFF. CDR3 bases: TGTGCCAGCAGCCTTGGGACACTCAGAAACACTGAAGCTTTCTTT.